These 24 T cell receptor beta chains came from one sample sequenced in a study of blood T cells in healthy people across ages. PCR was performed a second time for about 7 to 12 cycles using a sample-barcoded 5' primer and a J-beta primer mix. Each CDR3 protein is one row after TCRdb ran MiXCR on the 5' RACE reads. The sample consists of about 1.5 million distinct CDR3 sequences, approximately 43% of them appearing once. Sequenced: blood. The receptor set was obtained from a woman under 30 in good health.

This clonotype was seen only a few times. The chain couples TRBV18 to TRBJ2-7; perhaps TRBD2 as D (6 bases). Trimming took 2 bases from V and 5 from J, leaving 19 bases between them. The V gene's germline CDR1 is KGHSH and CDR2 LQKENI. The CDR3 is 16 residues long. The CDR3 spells CASSPGRPGVFDEQYF. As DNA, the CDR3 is TGTGCCAGCTCACCAGGACGCCCGGGGGTATTCGACGAGCAGTACTTC.

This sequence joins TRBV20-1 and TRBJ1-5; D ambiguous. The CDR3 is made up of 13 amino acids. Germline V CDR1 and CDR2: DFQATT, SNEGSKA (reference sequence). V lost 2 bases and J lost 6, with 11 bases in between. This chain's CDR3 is CSARSYYGQPQHF. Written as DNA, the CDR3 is TGCAGTGCTAGATCCTACTACGGTCAGCCCCAGCATTTT.

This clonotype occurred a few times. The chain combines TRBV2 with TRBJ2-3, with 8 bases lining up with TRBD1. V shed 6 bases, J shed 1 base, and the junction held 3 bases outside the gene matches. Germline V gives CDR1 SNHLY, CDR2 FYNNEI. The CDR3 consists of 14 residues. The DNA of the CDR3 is TGTGCCAGCAGACAGGGGGACCGCACAGATACGCAGTATTTT. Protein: CASRQGDRTDTQYF.

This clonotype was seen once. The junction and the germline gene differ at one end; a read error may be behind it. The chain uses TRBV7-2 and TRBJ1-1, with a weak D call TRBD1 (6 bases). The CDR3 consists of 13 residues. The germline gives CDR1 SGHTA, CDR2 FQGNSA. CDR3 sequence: CASSSQGRAEDFF. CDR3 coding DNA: TGTGCCAGCAGCTCCCAGGGGCGTGCTGAAGATTTCTTT.

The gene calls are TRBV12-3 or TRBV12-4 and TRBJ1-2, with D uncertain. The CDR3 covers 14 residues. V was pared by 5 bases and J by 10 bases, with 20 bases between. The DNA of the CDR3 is TGTGCCAGCAGTCCACCGGGCACGGCGGGTGTCTACACCTTC. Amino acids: CASSPPGTAGVYTF.

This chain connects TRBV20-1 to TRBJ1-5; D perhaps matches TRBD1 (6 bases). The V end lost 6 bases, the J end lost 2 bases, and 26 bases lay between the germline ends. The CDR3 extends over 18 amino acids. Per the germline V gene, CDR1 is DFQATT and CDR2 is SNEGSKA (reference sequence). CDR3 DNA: TGCAGTGCACTACCCTGGGGGCCAGGAGGAGGTGGCAATCAGCCCCAGCATTTT. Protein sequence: CSALPWGPGGGGNQPQHF.

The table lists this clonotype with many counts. The DNA for the CDR3 is TGTGCCTCAACCGGGACAGGGGACACAGATACGCAGTATTTT. This translates into CASTGTGDTDTQYF. The chain links TRBV10-3 to TRBJ2-3; TRBD1 matches 10 bases. The CDR3 has 14 amino acids. V lost 11 bases and J lost 2; bases outside the gene matches: 7. The germline V gene encodes CDR1 ENHRY and CDR2 SYGVKD.

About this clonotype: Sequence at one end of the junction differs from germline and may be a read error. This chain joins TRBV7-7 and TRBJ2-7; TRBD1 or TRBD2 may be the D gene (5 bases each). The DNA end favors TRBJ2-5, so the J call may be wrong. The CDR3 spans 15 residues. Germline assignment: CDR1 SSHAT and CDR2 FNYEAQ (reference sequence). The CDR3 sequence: CASSLAPGQGETQYF. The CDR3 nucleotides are TGTGCTAGCAGCTTAGCGCCAGGGCAGGGCGAGACCCAGTACTTC.

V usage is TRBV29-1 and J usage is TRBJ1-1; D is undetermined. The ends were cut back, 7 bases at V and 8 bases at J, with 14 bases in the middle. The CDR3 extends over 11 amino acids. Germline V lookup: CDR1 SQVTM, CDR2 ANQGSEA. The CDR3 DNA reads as TGCAGCGCCCTGGGATTCGGGGAAGCTTTCTTT. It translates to CSALGFGEAFF.

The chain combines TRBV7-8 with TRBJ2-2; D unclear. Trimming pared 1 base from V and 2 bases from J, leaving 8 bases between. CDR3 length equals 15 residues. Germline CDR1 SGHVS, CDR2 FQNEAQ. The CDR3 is CASSLEATNTGELFF. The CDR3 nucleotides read TGTGCCAGCAGCTTAGAGGCTACAAACACCGGGGAGCTGTTTTTT.

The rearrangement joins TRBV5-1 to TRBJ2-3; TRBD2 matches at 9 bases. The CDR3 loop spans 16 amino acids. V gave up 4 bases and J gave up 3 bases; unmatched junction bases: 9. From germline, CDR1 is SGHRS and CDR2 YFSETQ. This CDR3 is CASSTLGAGGTDTQYF. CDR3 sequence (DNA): TGCGCCAGCAGCACCCTAGGAGCGGGAGGAACAGATACGCAGTATTTT.

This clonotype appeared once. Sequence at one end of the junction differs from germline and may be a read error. CDR3 in amino acids: CASSLGIASSYSEQSF. CDR3 DNA: TGCGCCAGCAGCTTGGGGATAGCAAGCTCCTACAGTGAGCAGTCCTTC. V and J are TRBV5-1 and TRBJ2-1; D not resolved. The CDR3 covers 16 residues. The germline gives CDR1 SGHRS, CDR2 YFSETQ.

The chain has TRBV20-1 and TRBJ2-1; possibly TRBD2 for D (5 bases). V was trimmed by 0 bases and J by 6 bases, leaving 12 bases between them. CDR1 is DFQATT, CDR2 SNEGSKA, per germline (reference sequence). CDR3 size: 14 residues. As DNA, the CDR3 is TGCAGTGCTAGAGATGGGCTAGGGAGCAATGAGCAGTTCTTC. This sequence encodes CSARDGLGSNEQFF.

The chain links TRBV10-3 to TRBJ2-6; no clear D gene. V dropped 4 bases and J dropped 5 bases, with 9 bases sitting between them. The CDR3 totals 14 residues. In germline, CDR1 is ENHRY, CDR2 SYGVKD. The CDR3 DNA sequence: TGTGCCATCAGTGTCTTGTTTCGGGCCAACGTCCTGACTTTC. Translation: CAISVLFRANVLTF.

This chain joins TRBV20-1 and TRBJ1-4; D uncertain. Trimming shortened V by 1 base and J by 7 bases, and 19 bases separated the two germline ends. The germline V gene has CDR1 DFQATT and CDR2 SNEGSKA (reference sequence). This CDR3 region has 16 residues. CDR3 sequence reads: CSARAPRVTSSEKLFF. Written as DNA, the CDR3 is TGCAGTGCTAGAGCCCCCCGGGTGACGTCGAGTGAAAAACTGTTTTTT.

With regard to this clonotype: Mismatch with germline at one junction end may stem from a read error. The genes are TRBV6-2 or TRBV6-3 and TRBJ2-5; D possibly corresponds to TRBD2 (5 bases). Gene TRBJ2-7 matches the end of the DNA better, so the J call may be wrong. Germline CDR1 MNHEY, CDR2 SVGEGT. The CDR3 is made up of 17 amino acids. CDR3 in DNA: TGTGCCGGCAGTTACTCGATAGGACTTTCGGCACCCTACGAGCAGTACTTC. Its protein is CAGSYSIGLSAPYEQYF.

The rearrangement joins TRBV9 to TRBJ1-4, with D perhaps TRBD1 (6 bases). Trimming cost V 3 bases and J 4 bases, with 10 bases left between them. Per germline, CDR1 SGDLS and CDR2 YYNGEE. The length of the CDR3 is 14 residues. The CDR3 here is CASSADSNNEKLFF. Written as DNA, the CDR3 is TGTGCCAGCAGCGCGGACAGCAATAATGAAAAACTGTTTTTT. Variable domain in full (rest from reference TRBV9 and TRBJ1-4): DSGVTQTPKHLITATGQRVTLRCSPRSGDLSVYWYQQSLDQGLQFLIQYYNGEERAKGNILERFSAQQFPDLHSELNLSSLELGDSALYFCASSADSNNEKLFFGSGTQLSVL.

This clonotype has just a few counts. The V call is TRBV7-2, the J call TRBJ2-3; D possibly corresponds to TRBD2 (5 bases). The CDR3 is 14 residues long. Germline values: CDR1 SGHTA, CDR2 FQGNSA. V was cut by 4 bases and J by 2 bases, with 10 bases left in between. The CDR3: CASSSTTYTDTQYF. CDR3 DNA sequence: TGTGCCAGCAGCTCGACTACCTACACAGATACGCAGTATTTT.

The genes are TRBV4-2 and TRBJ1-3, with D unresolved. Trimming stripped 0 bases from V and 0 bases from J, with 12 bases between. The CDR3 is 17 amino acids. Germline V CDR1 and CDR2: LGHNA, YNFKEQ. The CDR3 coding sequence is TGTGCCAGCAGCCAAGATCATCAAGGAATCTCTGGAAACACCATATATTTT. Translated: CASSQDHQGISGNTIYF.

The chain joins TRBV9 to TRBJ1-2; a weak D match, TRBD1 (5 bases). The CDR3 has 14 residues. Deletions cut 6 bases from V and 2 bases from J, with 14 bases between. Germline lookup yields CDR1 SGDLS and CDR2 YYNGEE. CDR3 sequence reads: CASIRQGSNYGYTF. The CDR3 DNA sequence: TGTGCCAGCATCCGTCAGGGATCCAACTATGGCTACACCTTC.

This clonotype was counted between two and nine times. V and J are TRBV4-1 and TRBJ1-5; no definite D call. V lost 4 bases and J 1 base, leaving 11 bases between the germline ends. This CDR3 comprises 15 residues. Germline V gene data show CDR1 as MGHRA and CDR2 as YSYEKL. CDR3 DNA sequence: TGCGCCAGCAGCCGACCCGACAAAAGCAATCAGCCCCAGCATTTT. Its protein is CASSRPDKSNQPQHF.

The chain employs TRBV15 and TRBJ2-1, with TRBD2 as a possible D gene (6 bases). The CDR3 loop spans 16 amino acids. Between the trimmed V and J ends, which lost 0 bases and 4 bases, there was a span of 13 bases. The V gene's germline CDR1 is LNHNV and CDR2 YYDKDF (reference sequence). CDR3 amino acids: CATSRDQAGLYNEQFF. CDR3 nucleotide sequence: TGTGCCACCAGCAGAGATCAAGCGGGCCTTTACAATGAGCAGTTCTTC.

The CDR3 spells CASSNLGGWNYGYTF. In nucleotides, the CDR3 is TGTGCCAGCAGTAACCTCGGGGGATGGAACTATGGCTACACCTTC. This chain links TRBV28 with TRBJ1-2; D may be TRBD1 (5 bases). The CDR3 runs 15 residues. The V and J ends lost 5 bases and 2 bases respectively, with 15 bases between them. Germline CDR1 MDHEN, CDR2 SYDVKM.

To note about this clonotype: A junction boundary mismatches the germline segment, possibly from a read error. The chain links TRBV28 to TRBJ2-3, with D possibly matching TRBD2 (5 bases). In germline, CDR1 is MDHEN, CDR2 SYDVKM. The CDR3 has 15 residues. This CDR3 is CASGLLGMTTDTQYF. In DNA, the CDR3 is TGTGCCAGCGGTTTACTCGGGATGACCACAGATACGCAGTATTTT.